This T cell receptor beta chain was identified in a study of T cell repertoires in cytomegalovirus infection. V was shortened by 4 bases and J by 10 bases, with 26 bases between the two germline ends. CDR3 size: 17 residues. Comment on this clonotype: Its antigen is unknown.

TCRdb analysed the reads with MiXCR anew, one entry per CDR3 protein. The sample includes nearly 700,000 distinct CDR3 sequences, around 31% of them seen just once. This TCR derives from a human donor in good health (CMV status not recorded). Some clones in this sample may be carry-over from other donors' samples. The input for sequencing was cultured PBMCs, taken from culture after CMV antigen stimulation. The chain employs TRBV7-1 and TRBJ2-1; D is perhaps TRBD2 (7 bases). TRBV7-1 falls under the ORF class, with uncertain function. The DNA for the CDR3 is TGTGCCAGCAGCTACCCCATAGGGGGGGCTAAGGACCGGGAGCAGTTCTTC. As protein: CASSYPIGGAKDREQFF.